Shown below are 10 T cell receptor beta chains from a single sample sequenced in a study of T cells in Graves' hyperthyroidism and ophthalmopathy. RNA transcripts served as the template for amplifying TCR beta CDR3 regions. First-round RT-PCR of the TCR CDR3 relied on the HTBI primer set. TCRdb itself ran the multiplex PCR reads through MiXCR, one entry per CDR3 protein. The sample lists under 450,000 distinct CDR3 sequences, 15% to 17% occurring once. Source material: blood. The receptors derive from a woman aged 18 to 35 with Graves' hyperthyroidism.

The J gene is TRBJ2-1, the V gene TRBV4-2, with 12 bases that match TRBD2. CDR3 length: 17 amino acids. Germline-derived CDR1 and CDR2 are LGHNA and YNFKEQ. V lost 2 bases and J lost 7; bases outside the gene matches: 9. This CDR3 is CASSQSNLAGGLNEQFF. The CDR3 nucleotides are TGTGCCAGCAGCCAATCTAACCTAGCGGGGGGGCTTAATGAGCAGTTCTTC.

This clonotype was observed at least ten times. V is TRBV5-1 and J is TRBJ2-1; 7 nucleotides line up with TRBD2. Trimming at V came to 0 bases and at J to 0 bases, leaving 6 bases not matched to a gene. The germline gives CDR1 SGHRS, CDR2 YFSETQ. The CDR3 totals 17 residues. The CDR3 region is CASSLGGGGSSYNEQFF. CDR3 bases: TGCGCCAGCAGCTTGGGGGGGGGAGGGAGCTCCTACAATGAGCAGTTCTTC.

This clonotype occurred a few times. The chain joins TRBV10-3 to TRBJ1-6; 8 positions match TRBD1. Germline CDR1 is ENHRY and CDR2 is SYGVKD. The CDR3 totals 15 residues. After removal of 5 bases from V and 4 bases from J, the junction contained 4 bases not matched to a gene. The CDR3 sequence: CAISKDREYNSPLHF. CDR3 bases: TGTGCCATCAGTAAGGACAGGGAGTATAATTCACCCCTCCACTTT.

This clonotype was recorded a few times. The CDR3 loop is CSAREQSSYNSPLHF. In DNA, the CDR3 is TGCAGTGCTAGAGAACAGAGCTCCTATAATTCACCCCTCCACTTT. This rearrangement joins TRBV20-1 to TRBJ1-6; D remains unclear. V lost 0 bases and J lost 0, with 6 bases in between. CDR1 DFQATT and CDR2 SNEGSKA come from the germline V gene (reference sequence). The CDR3 sequence is 15 residues long.

In this sample, this clonotype turned up many times. The V and J genes are TRBV2 and TRBJ2-3; D is possibly TRBD1 (6 bases). The CDR3 has 16 amino acids. Trimming took 7 bases from V and 2 from J, leaving 19 bases between them. CDR1 is SNHLY and CDR2 is FYNNEI in the germline V gene. The CDR3 coding sequence is TGTGCCAGCACCACAGGACAGACAATATACACAGATACGCAGTATTTT. This encodes CASTTGQTIYTDTQYF. Variable domain in full (rest from reference TRBV2 and TRBJ2-3): EPEVTQTPSHQVTQMGQEVILRCVPISNHLYFYWYRQILGQKVEFLVSFYNNEISEKSEIFDDQFSVERPDGSNFTLKIRSTKLEDSAMYFCASTTGQTIYTDTQYFGPGTRLTVL.

This clonotype was picked up many times. A read error may account for a junction end that differs from germline. The chain couples TRBV7-7 to TRBJ2-1; 7 bases agree with TRBD1. Germline lookup yields CDR1 SSHAT and CDR2 FNYEAQ (reference sequence). This CDR3 is built from 13 residues. Written as DNA, the CDR3 is TGTGCTAGCAGCGCAGACAGGGTCGGTGAGCAGTTCTTC. Residues: CASSADRVGEQFF.

This clonotype was counted at least ten times. The chain links TRBV11-3 to TRBJ1-2; TRBD1 is a possible D gene (5 bases). There are 17 residues in the CDR3. The germline gives CDR1 SGHNT, CDR2 YENEEA. V gave up 6 bases and J gave up 0 bases, with 20 bases separating them. CDR3 loop: CASSRAARGAANYGYTF. CDR3 DNA sequence: TGTGCCAGCAGTCGAGCGGCGAGAGGGGCAGCTAACTATGGCTACACCTTC.

This clonotype was counted at least ten times. The chain couples TRBV27 to TRBJ1-2; TRBD1 aligns across 7 bases. This CDR3 region has 17 residues. Trimming took 4 bases from V and 0 from J; bases not matched to a gene: 11. Germline V CDR1 and CDR2: MNHEY, SMNVEV (reference sequence). CDR3 nucleotides: TGTGCCAGCAGTTCGACATACAGGGGTCACTCTAACTATGGCTACACCTTC. Residues: CASSSTYRGHSNYGYTF.

This clonotype occurred many times. The chain has TRBV29-1 and TRBJ1-1; D possibly corresponds to TRBD1 (5 bases). V gave up 6 bases and J gave up 2 bases, with 7 bases separating them. Germline CDR1 SQVTM, CDR2 ANQGSEA. The CDR3 runs 11 residues. CDR3 sequence: CSVGTNTEAFF. Written as DNA, the CDR3 is TGCAGCGTCGGGACCAACACTGAAGCTTTCTTT.

This clonotype turned up a few times. The chain joins TRBV10-2 to TRBJ2-3, with D perhaps matching TRBD2 (7 bases). CDR3 length: 14 amino acids. Germline V gene data show CDR1 as WSHSY and CDR2 as SAAADI. V was shortened by 1 base and J by 6 bases, with 11 bases between the two germline ends. DNA of the CDR3: TGCGCCAGCAGTGAGTGGGGGGGGGGCGATACGCAGTATTTT. It yields the protein CASSEWGGGDTQYF.